A selection of T cell receptor beta chains follows, all from one sample in a study of shared clonotypes between healthy human individuals. Sequencing used immunoSEQ multiplex PCR; TCRdb keeps in-frame clones, though not all of them. The sample shows over 2 million clones, roughly 95% of them seen only once. What was sequenced was naive CD4+ T cells sorted from blood. The source of these receptors is a man between 18 and 29 years old in good health. The CDR3 runs from the conserved cysteine through the conserved F or W. A D gene is named only where the DNA matches it firmly.

d_call	v_call	j_call	cdr3_nt	cdr3_aa
.	TRBV2	TRBJ2-1	TGTGCCAGCAGCCTAAGGTTCCGTGGCGATGAGCAGTTCTTC	CASSLRFRGDEQFF
.	TRBV10-3	TRBJ1-4	TGTGCCATCAGTGAGCGCGACGTAGTGACTAATGAAAAACTGTTTTTT	CAISERDVVTNEKLFF
TRBD2	TRBV4-1	TRBJ2-1	TGCGCCAGCAGCCAAGATTCCCCGGGACTAGCAGGCAATGAGCAGTTCTTC	CASSQDSPGLAGNEQFF
TRBD1	TRBV5-4	TRBJ2-7	TGTGCCAGCAGAGGACAGGGATACGAGCAGTACTTC	CASRGQGYEQYF
TRBD1	TRBV6-1	TRBJ1-2	TGTGCCAGCAGAGTGACAGGGGGAGGCTACACCTTC	CASRVTGGGYTF
.	TRBV13	TRBJ1-2	TGTGCCAGCAGCCCCGAAAGCCACGGGGGCTATGGCTACACCTTC	CASSPESHGGYGYTF
TRBD2	TRBV15	TRBJ2-1	TGTGCCACCAGCTCCTTAAAGGTAGCGGGAGATCCTGAGCAGTTCTTC	CATSSLKVAGDPEQFF
.	TRBV4-3	TRBJ2-7	TGCGCCAGCAGCCATACCCCGGAAGCCACCTACGAGCAGTACTTC	CASSHTPEATYEQYF
TRBD1	TRBV18	TRBJ1-2	TGTGCCAGCTCACCATCGACAGGGAATGGCTACACCTTC	CASSPSTGNGYTF
.	TRBV19	TRBJ1-6	TGTGCCAGTAGTGGAGGGTCTTACTATAATTCACCCCTCCACTTT	CASSGGSYYNSPLHF